The 19 T cell receptor beta chains given below trace back to one sample, sequenced in a study of control samples from healthy donors and cancer patients. Sequencing was performed with immunoSEQ multiplex PCR; in TCRdb, only in-frame clones are kept and a portion is missing. The profile shows under 200,000 clones, just over 90% of them singletons. Sequenced: blood. The receptor set was obtained from a woman aged 60-70 years in good health.

The chain employs TRBV9 and TRBJ1-2; tentative D call: TRBD1 (5 bases). This CDR3 spans 16 amino acids. CDR1 is SGDLS and CDR2 is YYNGEE in the germline V gene. Trimming removed 4 bases at V and 1 base at J, with 17 bases between. DNA for the CDR3: TGTGCCAGCAGCAAAGACCCGACAGTGAATAACTATGGCTACACCTTC. Residues: CASSKDPTVNNYGYTF.

This chain joins TRBV7-9 and TRBJ1-1; D gene uncertain. CDR1 SEHNR and CDR2 FQNEAQ come from the germline V gene (reference sequence). Trimming removed 5 bases from V and 1 base from J, with 8 bases in between. This CDR3 region has 13 residues. DNA of the CDR3: TGTGCCAGCAGCCCCGACGGGAACACTGAAGCTTTCTTT. This sequence encodes CASSPDGNTEAFF.

V usage is TRBV5-4 and J usage is TRBJ2-1; 8 bases fit TRBD1. The germline V gene has CDR1 SGHNT and CDR2 YYREEE (reference sequence). This CDR3 region has 15 residues. V shed 2 bases and J 7 bases; nucleotides not matched to a gene: 8. The CDR3 here is CASSFRAGGRNEQFF. DNA of the CDR3: TGTGCCAGCAGCTTTAGGGCAGGGGGCCGAAATGAGCAGTTCTTC.

The genes are TRBV9 and TRBJ1-1; the D gene is possibly TRBD1 (5 bases). V was clipped by 3 bases and J by 4 bases, with 16 bases between them. Germline V CDR1 and CDR2: SGDLS, YYNGEE. The CDR3 has 15 amino acids. The CDR3 sequence: CASSAGTIRGTEAFF. The CDR3 bases are TGTGCCAGCAGCGCTGGGACCATCCGCGGCACTGAAGCTTTCTTT.

The V and J genes are TRBV7-2 and TRBJ1-2, with 7 nucleotides matching TRBD1. CDR1 and CDR2 (germline): SGHTA, FQGNSA. This CDR3 comprises 15 residues. V trimming: 0 bases; J trimming: 3 bases; junction bases outside the gene matches: 4. Here the CDR3 reads CASSLAGTGDYGYTF. The CDR3 DNA follows: TGTGCCAGCAGCTTAGCGGGCACAGGGGACTATGGCTACACCTTC.

The rearrangement uses TRBV12-5 and TRBJ1-2, with 9 bases fitting TRBD1. Per germline, CDR1 LGHNT and CDR2 FRNRAP. This CDR3 is 14 amino acids long. V lost 6 bases, J lost 3 bases, and 5 bases stayed unmatched. As DNA, the CDR3 is TGTGCTAGTGGGGGGACAGGGCCTTACTATGGCTACACCTTC. Its protein is CASGGTGPYYGYTF.

The chain employs TRBV30 and TRBJ2-6, with unresolved D. This CDR3 is built from 12 residues. In germline, CDR1 is GTSNPN, CDR2 SVGIG (reference sequence). V dropped 5 bases and J dropped 2 bases, with 4 bases sitting between them. The CDR3 DNA follows: TGTGCCTGGGCTACTGGGGCCAACGTCCTGACTTTC. Protein product: CAWATGANVLTF.

V and J are TRBV2 and TRBJ1-5, with D perhaps TRBD1 (5 bases). The CDR3 consists of 14 residues. V was shortened by 8 bases and J by 0 bases, with 11 bases between the two germline ends. Germline V gene sequence: CDR1 SNHLY, CDR2 FYNNEI. As DNA, the CDR3 is TGTGCCAGCGAACGAAGGGGTAGCAATCAGCCCCAGCATTTT. Protein: CASERRGSNQPQHF.

The gene calls are TRBV6-1 and TRBJ1-5; tentatively, D is TRBD1 (6 bases). V was clipped by 1 base and J by 6 bases, with 13 bases between them. This CDR3 comprises 15 residues. CDR1 and CDR2 from the germline V gene are MNHNS and SASEGT. The CDR3 DNA follows: TGTGCCAGCAGTGAAGTTGGGGGGCGAGGTCAGCCCCAGCATTTT. As protein: CASSEVGGRGQPQHF.

The chain joins TRBV29-1 to TRBJ1-1, with unresolved D. Trimming stripped 8 bases from V and 1 base from J, with 14 bases between. The CDR3 extends over 13 amino acids. Germline V lookup: CDR1 SQVTM, CDR2 ANQGSEA. The CDR3 DNA reads TGCAGCCCCATGAGGCACGGGAACACTGAAGCTTTCTTT. Its protein is CSPMRHGNTEAFF.

V is TRBV5-4 and J is TRBJ2-7; D is unclear. Per the germline V gene, CDR1 is SGHNT and CDR2 is YYREEE (reference sequence). The CDR3 consists of 16 residues. The ends were cut back, 1 base at V and 0 bases at J, with 14 bases in the middle. CDR3 in amino acids: CASSLQQEISSYEQYF. CDR3 DNA sequence: TGTGCCAGCAGCTTGCAGCAGGAGATTAGCTCCTACGAGCAGTACTTC. Based on the CDR3 plus reference TRBV5-4 and TRBJ2-7, the full variable domain is ETGVTQSPTHLIKTRGQQVTLRCSSQSGHNTVSWYQQALGQGPQFIFQYYREEENGRGNFPPRFSGLQFPNYSSELNVNALELDDSALYLCASSLQQEISSYEQYFGPGTRLTVT.

V gene TRBV5-4 combines with J gene TRBJ1-2; 9 bases align to TRBD1. The CDR3 has 14 amino acids. CDR1 is SGHNT, CDR2 YYREEE, per germline (reference sequence). V shed 4 bases, J shed 8 bases, and the junction held 9 bases outside the gene matches. The DNA of the CDR3 is TGTGCCAGCAGCATACAGGGGGCTTGGGGGGGCTACACCTTC. The encoded protein is CASSIQGAWGGYTF. The entire variable domain, with the rest obtained from reference TRBV5-4 and TRBJ1-2, is as follows: ETGVTQSPTHLIKTRGQQVTLRCSSQSGHNTVSWYQQALGQGPQFIFQYYREEENGRGNFPPRFSGLQFPNYSSELNVNALELDDSALYLCASSIQGAWGGYTFGSGTRLTVV.

V is TRBV7-9 and J is TRBJ1-3, with unresolved D. Germline CDR1 and CDR2: SEHNR and FQNEAQ (reference sequence). With 5 bases removed from V and 1 base from J, the gap between germline ends came to 12 bases. CDR3 size: 15 residues. CDR3 protein: CASSQFSLSGNTIYF. The CDR3, as DNA: TGTGCCAGCAGCCAATTCTCGCTGTCTGGAAACACCATATATTTT. The full variable domain, rest sourced from reference TRBV7-9 and TRBJ1-3, is DTGVSQNPRHKITKRGQNVTFRCDPISEHNRLYWYRQTLGQGPEFLTYFQNEAQLEKSRLLSDRFSAERPKGSFSTLEIQRTEQGDSAMYLCASSQFSLSGNTIYFGEGSWLTVV.

The chain uses TRBV7-8 and TRBJ2-7, with D possibly called TRBD1 or TRBD2 (5 bases each). Germline loops: CDR1 SGHVS, CDR2 FQNEAQ. The germline V and J ends were trimmed by 7 bases and 5 bases, with 18 bases remaining between them. CDR3 length equals 14 residues. DNA of the CDR3: TGTGCCAGCACCCACTCGGGGCAAAGGGACGAGCAGTACTTC. Its translation is CASTHSGQRDEQYF.

V is TRBV10-3 and J is TRBJ2-1, with TRBD2 matching 12 bases. The CDR3 covers 13 residues. Germline CDR1 reads ENHRY; CDR2 reads SYGVKD. The J segment lost 9 bases and the V segment lost 6 bases, leaving 3 bases of the junction unmatched. The CDR3 DNA follows: TGTGCCATCAGGGCTAGCGGGGGGGGTGAGCAGTTCTTC. Its translation is CAIRASGGGEQFF.

This clone was observed a handful of times. This sequence joins TRBV10-2 and TRBJ1-5; no definite D call. Between the trimmed V and J ends, which lost 3 bases and 9 bases, there was a span of 15 bases. Germline-derived CDR1 and CDR2 are WSHSY and SAAADI. The CDR3 consists of 14 residues. As DNA, the CDR3 is TGCGCCAGCAGTGATGTTGGCTTGGCATTGCCCCAGCATTTT. Its translation is CASSDVGLALPQHF.

The chain joins TRBV5-5 to TRBJ1-4; D is perhaps TRBD1 (6 bases). This CDR3 comprises 14 residues. Trimming removed 0 bases at V and 11 bases at J, with 14 bases between. Germline lookup yields CDR1 SGHKS and CDR2 YYEKEE (reference sequence). The CDR3 DNA follows: TGTGCCAGCAGCTTGGCTCAAGGGGGAGGGAAACTGTTTTTT. Translated, it gives CASSLAQGGGKLFF.

This rearrangement joins TRBV7-2 to TRBJ1-3; 9 nucleotides line up with TRBD1. Looked up from germline, CDR1 is SGHTA and CDR2 is FQGNSA. The CDR3 is made up of 15 amino acids. With V trimmed by 5 bases and J by 6 bases, 8 bases remained unmatched. The CDR3 bases are TGTGCCAGCAGCCCCGGACAGGGGTTAGAAAACACCATATATTTT. Translated, it gives CASSPGQGLENTIYF.

The chain is built from TRBV25-1 and TRBJ1-3, with D possibly being TRBD1 (6 bases). The CDR3 has 18 residues. V was cut by 2 bases and J by 4 bases, with 21 bases left in between. Looked up from germline, CDR1 is MGHDK and CDR2 is SYGVNS. DNA of the CDR3: TGTGCCAGCAGTGAACCCCAAGCCGCAGGGGATGGCGGAAACACCATATATTTT. Its translation is CASSEPQAAGDGGNTIYF.